Listed below are T cell receptor beta chains from one sample, sequenced in a study of blood T cell repertoires in COVID-19. Clones were sequenced by immunoSEQ multiplex PCR, and TCRdb holds only the in-frame ones, with some missing. The sample yields roughly 360,000 clones, approximately 77% seen once. Sequencing was carried out using peripheral blood. Source of these receptors: a human donor with acute or convalescent COVID-19. The donor label of this sample is uncertain. Both conserved end residues are part of each CDR3. Each record gives: V gene, clone size, J gene, D gene, CDR3 DNA, CDR3 protein. A D gene is named only where the DNA matches it firmly. Size values are once, few and many counts, or a class for expanded clones, and some rows have none.

>TRBV7-9|NA|TRBJ2-3|TRBD2
TGTGCCAGCAGCCCCGTAGCGGGAGCTAGCACAGATACGCAGTATTTT
CASSPVAGASTDTQYF
>TRBV9|NA|TRBJ2-1|TRBD2
TGTGCCAGCAGCGTAAGGCCTAGCGGGGGATACAATGAGCAGTTCTTC
CASSVRPSGGYNEQFF
>TRBV28|NA|TRBJ1-6|TRBD1
TGTGCCAGCACCCCTGACAGGGCCGGGAATTCACCCCTCCACTTT
CASTPDRAGNSPLHF
>TRBV7-2|NA|TRBJ2-3|TRBD2
TGTGCCAGCAGCTTAGACGTAGCGGGGGGGCCATGGGGCACAGATACGCAGTATTTT
CASSLDVAGGPWGTDTQYF
>TRBV5-6|NA|TRBJ2-2|NA
TGTGCCAGCAGACAGGGGGGGTTCACCGGGGAGCTGTTTTTT
CASRQGGFTGELFF
>TRBV2|NA|TRBJ2-3|NA
TGTGCCAGCTGCCCGGGAGAAACGGATACGCAGTATTTT
CASCPGETDTQYF
>TRBV27|NA|TRBJ2-7|TRBD2
TGTGCCAGCAGTTTAGGCAGGGAGGGCGAGCAGTACTTC
CASSLGREGEQYF
>TRBV6-1|NA|TRBJ1-2|TRBD1
TGTGCCAGCAGTGAGGTTGTCCCGGCGGGGACAGGGGGCTATGGCTACACCTTC
CASSEVVPAGTGGYGYTF
>TRBV14|NA|TRBJ1-4|NA
TGTGCCAGCAGCCAACTAACAGGTTCTAATGAAAAACTGTTTTTT
CASSQLTGSNEKLFF
>TRBV13|NA|TRBJ2-1|TRBD2
TGTGCCAGCAGCCCTCAGCGGGGGAGCTACAATGAGCAGTTCTTC
CASSPQRGSYNEQFF
>TRBV29-1|NA|TRBJ1-2|TRBD1
TGCAGCGTTTACCAGGGGGCTCCTAACCTATATGGCTACACCTTC
CSVYQGAPNLYGYTF
>TRBV3-1/TRBV3-2|NA|TRBJ2-7|NA
TGTGCCAGCAGCCGCTCCAACAGCCCAAACGAGCAGTACTTC
CASSRSNSPNEQYF
>TRBV19|once|TRBJ1-5|TRBD1
TGTGCCAGTACACCACTACAGGGGCGAAATCAGCCCCAGCATTTT
CASTPLQGRNQPQHF
>TRBV19|NA|TRBJ2-2|TRBD2
TGTGCCAGTAGAAATAGCGGGAGGGCGAACACCGGGGAGCTGTTTTTT
CASRNSGRANTGELFF
>TRBV5-1|NA|TRBJ1-2|TRBD1
TGCGCCAGCAGCTTGGGCTCCGGACAGGGAGGAAGAGGCTACACCTTC
CASSLGSGQGGRGYTF